The TCR beta chain described here comes from a study of T cells in Graves' hyperthyroidism and ophthalmopathy. At the level of the study: Peripheral blood specimens were obtained at initial diagnosis, prior to any treatment.

With regard to this clonotype: No antigen is known for it.

The PBMCs were taken from approximately 9 ml of fresh peripheral blood. The CDR3 totals 15 residues. Germline lookup yields CDR1 MDHEN and CDR2 SYDVKM. V was trimmed by 3 bases and J by 9 bases, leaving 18 bases between them. TCR beta CDR3 regions were amplified from RNA. The study used the HTBI primer set for a first-round RT-PCR of the TCR CDR3. One entry per CDR3 protein, called by TCRdb with MiXCR from the multiplex PCR reads. The sample has about 300,000 distinct CDR3 sequences; roughly 19% are singletons. The study's findings and limits: The authors' 13 V-J model separated ophthalmopathy from stable hyperthyroidism. Peripheral blood also featured most of the thyroid clonotypes expanded above 0.001.

The sequenced sample was blood. This receptor was taken from a man in his fifties with Graves' ophthalmopathy. This rearrangement joins TRBV28 to TRBJ2-1; D gene ambiguous. The DNA for the CDR3 is TGTGCCAGCAGTTTGATATCGACCGGAATAGGTGAGCAGTTCTTC. It is translated as CASSLISTGIGEQFF.